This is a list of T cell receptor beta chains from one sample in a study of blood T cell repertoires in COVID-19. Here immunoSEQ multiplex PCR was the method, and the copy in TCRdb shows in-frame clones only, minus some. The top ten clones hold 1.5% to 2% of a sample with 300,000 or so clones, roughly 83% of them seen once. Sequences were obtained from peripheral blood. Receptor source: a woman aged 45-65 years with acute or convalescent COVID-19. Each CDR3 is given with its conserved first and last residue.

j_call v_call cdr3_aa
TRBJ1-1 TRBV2 CASSGTGEVEAFF
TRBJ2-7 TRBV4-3 CASSQELIPGVSYEQYF
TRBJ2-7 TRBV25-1 CASSAAGEGHEQYF
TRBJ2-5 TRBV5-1 CASSALSQGPKTQYF
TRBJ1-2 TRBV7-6 CASSPTQGGGYTF
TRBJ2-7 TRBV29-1 CSVDEGAGSYEQYF
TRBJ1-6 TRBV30 CAWSDSSPLHF
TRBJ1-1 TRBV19 CASSRGQNTEAFF
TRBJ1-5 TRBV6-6 CASKTDRGQPQHF
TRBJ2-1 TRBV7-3 CASSSSGTVYNEQFF
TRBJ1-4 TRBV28 CASSLPRYRESNEKLFF
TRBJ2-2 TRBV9 CASSVLRAGTGELFF
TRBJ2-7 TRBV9 CASSAGTSGTYEQYF
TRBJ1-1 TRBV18 CASSPQGEAEAFF
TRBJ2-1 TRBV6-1 CASSEVRTVNEQFF
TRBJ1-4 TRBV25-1 CASSVRRDRTLNEKLFF
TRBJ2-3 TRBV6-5 CASSYNGGRGDTQYF
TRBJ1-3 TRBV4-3 CASSQDIGTAGNTIYF
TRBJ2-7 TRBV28 CASSSRGRDRGAYEQYF
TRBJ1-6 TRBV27 CASSFSLLQGRNSPLHF
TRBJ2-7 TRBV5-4 CASSLAAGGRSYEQYF
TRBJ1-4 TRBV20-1 CSASDLRIEVKLFF
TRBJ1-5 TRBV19 CASIEGSNQPQHF
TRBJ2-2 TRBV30 CACAGEGDTGELFF
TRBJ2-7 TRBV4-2 CASSPSPGTSAEQYF
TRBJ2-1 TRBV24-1 CATSDLARGHENEQFF
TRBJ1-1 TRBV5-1 CASSLAELLNTEAFF
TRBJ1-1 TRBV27 CASSSTFMAEAFF
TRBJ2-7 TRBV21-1 CASSAPPLPGGSLRREQYF
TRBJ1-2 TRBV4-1 CASSQRRDRPLTF
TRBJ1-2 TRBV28 CASSFDKSGQDYGYTF
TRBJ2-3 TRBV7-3 CASSPGAGREGADTQYF
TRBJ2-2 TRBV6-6 CASSPDRGPGELFF
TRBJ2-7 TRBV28 CASERKGGNEQYF
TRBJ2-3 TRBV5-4 CASGPTDTQYF
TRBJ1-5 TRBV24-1 CATRGSGNQPQHF
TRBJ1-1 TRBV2 CASKTGTVNTEAFF
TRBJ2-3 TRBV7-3 CASSLQGAGTDTQYF
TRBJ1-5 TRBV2 CASSERGAGGNQPQHF
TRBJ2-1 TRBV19 CASSMDREARPFF
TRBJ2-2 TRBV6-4 CASREGATNTGELFF
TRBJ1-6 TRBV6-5 CASSYSNSPLHF
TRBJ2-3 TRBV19 CAARAVGVDTQYF
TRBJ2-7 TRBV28 CASSFSLAEPSYEQYF
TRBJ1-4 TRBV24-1 CATSDPGAGALEKLFF
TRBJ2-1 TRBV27 CASAERYNEQFF
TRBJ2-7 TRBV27 CASSLLGQAFYEQYF
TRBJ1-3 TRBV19 CATGVAGNTIYF
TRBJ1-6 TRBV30 CASGQGNSPLHF
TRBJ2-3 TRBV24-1 CATSGRGGGGTDTQYF
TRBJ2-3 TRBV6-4 CASSDSGAVSTDTQYF
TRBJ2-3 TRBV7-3 CASSLADRENTDTQYF
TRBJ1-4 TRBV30 CAWSVGGATNEKLFF
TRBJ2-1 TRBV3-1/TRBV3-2 CASSRGQVSYNEQFF
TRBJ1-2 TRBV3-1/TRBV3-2 CASSQDIGGARGYTF
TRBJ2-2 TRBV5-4 CASSKGQGITGELFF
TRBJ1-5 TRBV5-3 CARSLRARDRAYSNQPQHF